This T cell receptor (beta chain) was profiled in a study of CD8 T cells in Susac syndrome. The V and J ends lost 7 bases and 4 bases, in that order; junction bases with no gene match: 6. This CDR3 is 13 amino acids long. Germline-derived CDR1 and CDR2 are LNHDA and SQIVND (reference sequence). With random hexamers, reverse transcription was performed on about 0.5 to 1 ug of RNA. TCRdb re-called the immunoSEQ multiplex PCR reads through MiXCR, storing one row per CDR3 protein. The table shows approximately 230,000 distinct CDR3 sequences, with 80% to 95% occurring only once. TEMRA cells were FACS-enriched, unlike CD8+ and CD4+ T cells, which were negatively isolated.

This TCR came from a human donor with multiple sclerosis. This chain connects TRBV19 to TRBJ2-5; TRBD2 matches 7 bases. Sequencing was performed on CD4+ T cells from PBMCs. CDR3 DNA sequence: TGTGCCAGTACACCAGGGAGGGGAGAGACCCAGTACTTC. The encoded protein is CASTPGRGETQYF.